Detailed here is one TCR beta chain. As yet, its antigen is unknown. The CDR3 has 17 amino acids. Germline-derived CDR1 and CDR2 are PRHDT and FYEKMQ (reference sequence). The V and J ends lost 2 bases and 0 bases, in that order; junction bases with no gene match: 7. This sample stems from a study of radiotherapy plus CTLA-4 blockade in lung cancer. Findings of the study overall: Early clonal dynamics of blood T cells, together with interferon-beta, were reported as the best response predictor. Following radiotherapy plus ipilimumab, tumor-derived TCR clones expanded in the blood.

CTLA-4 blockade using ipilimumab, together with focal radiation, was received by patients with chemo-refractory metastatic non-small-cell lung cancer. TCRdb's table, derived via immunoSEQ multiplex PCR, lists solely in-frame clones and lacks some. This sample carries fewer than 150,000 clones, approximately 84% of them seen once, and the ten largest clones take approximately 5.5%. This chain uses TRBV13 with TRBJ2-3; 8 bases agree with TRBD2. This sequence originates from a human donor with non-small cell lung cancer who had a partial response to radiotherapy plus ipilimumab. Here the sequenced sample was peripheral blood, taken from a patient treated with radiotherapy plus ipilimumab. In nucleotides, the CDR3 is TGTGCCAGCAGCTTAAGTGGACTAGCCTCTAGCACAGATACGCAGTATTTT. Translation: CASSLSGLASSTDTQYF.